One and the same sample provided the 17 T cell receptor beta chains below, sequenced in a study of shared clonotypes between healthy human individuals. Assay used: immunoSEQ multiplex PCR; TCRdb lists only in-frame clones, some missing. The table has 2 million to 3 million clones, approximately 94% seen once; the top ten hold approximately 0.35%. The sample was naive CD4+ T cells from PBMCs. Specified subset: CD45RA+ positively selected. The receptors stem from a man aged 18 to 30 in good health. Some clones in this sample may be carry-over from other donors' samples.

On this clone itself: Other DNA sequences in the sample encode the same CDR3. The CDR3 spells CASSQGLAGGQETQYF. The CDR3 bases are TGCGCCAGCAGCCAAGGACTAGCGGGAGGTCAGGAGACCCAGTACTTC. The chain is built from TRBV4-3 and TRBJ2-5, with 13 nucleotides matching TRBD2. V gave up 1 base and J gave up 5 bases; unmatched junction bases: 4. The CDR3 extends over 16 amino acids. Germline-derived CDR1 and CDR2 are LGHNA and YSLEER.

Only a few counts were recorded for this clone. The chain links TRBV4-3 to TRBJ2-4, with a possible D match to TRBD1 (5 bases). V shed 5 bases and J shed 7 bases, with 12 bases lying between them. This CDR3 has 13 amino acids. Germline CDR1 is LGHNA and CDR2 is YSLEER. DNA for the CDR3: TGCGCCAGCAGCTATGGGGCGGCGAACATTCAGTACTTC. Amino acid sequence: CASSYGAANIQYF.

The V call is TRBV9, the J call TRBJ2-1, with a weak D call TRBD2 (7 bases). The CDR3 runs 16 residues. V was trimmed by 3 bases and J by 5 bases, leaving 18 bases between them. Per germline, CDR1 SGDLS and CDR2 YYNGEE. The DNA for the CDR3 is TGTGCCAGCAGCGGGCACAGGGCCGCGGGGGACAATGAGCAGTTCTTC. Translating it yields CASSGHRAAGDNEQFF.

In DNA, the CDR3 is TGCGCCAGCAGTTTAACAGGGACATCCTCTGGAAACACCATATATTTT. Residues: CASSLTGTSSGNTIYF. This chain connects TRBV5-1 to TRBJ1-3; D is perhaps TRBD1 (6 bases). The V gene lost 5 bases and the J gene lost 0 bases, with 15 bases spanning the gap. Looked up from germline, CDR1 is SGHRS and CDR2 is YFSETQ. The CDR3 runs 16 residues.

The chain couples TRBV5-4 to TRBJ2-3; 7 bases line up with TRBD1. With 3 bases clipped from V and 9 bases from J, the junction kept 4 bases outside the gene matches. Germline CDR1 is SGHNT and CDR2 is YYREEE (reference sequence). The CDR3 contains 12 residues. The CDR3 bases are TGTGCCAGCAGCTCCACAGGGGCCACGCAGTATTTT. It encodes CASSSTGATQYF.

As regards this clone: Other DNA sequences in the same sample also yield this CDR3. V gene TRBV5-1 combines with J gene TRBJ2-5; the D gene is possibly TRBD2 (6 bases). Trimming cost V 0 bases and J 4 bases, with 13 bases left between them. CDR3 length equals 15 residues. Germline loops: CDR1 SGHRS, CDR2 YFSETQ. In DNA, the CDR3 is TGCGCCAGCAGCTTGGAAGGAGGGGCGGGAGAGACCCAGTACTTC. Its translation: CASSLEGGAGETQYF. Drawing the rest from reference TRBV5-1 and TRBJ2-5, the complete variable domain is KAGVTQTPRYLIKTRGQQVTLSCSPISGHRSVSWYQQTPGQGLQFLFEYFSETQRNKGNFPGRFSGRQFSNSRSEMNVSTLELGDSALYLCASSLEGGAGETQYFGPGTRLLVL.

The V and J genes are TRBV6-1 and TRBJ2-3, with 7 bases aligning to TRBD1. Per germline, CDR1 MNHNS and CDR2 SASEGT. The V segment lost 4 bases and the J segment 2 bases; nucleotides outside the gene matches: 12. The CDR3 consists of 17 residues. CDR3 region: CASSVTGARINTDTQYF. The CDR3, as DNA: TGTGCCAGCAGTGTCACAGGGGCCCGAATAAACACAGATACGCAGTATTTT.

V gene TRBV5-4 combines with J gene TRBJ2-1, with a tentative D call TRBD1 (6 bases). V lost 2 bases, J lost 5 bases, and 11 bases lay in between. The CDR3 is 14 residues long. Germline V lookup: CDR1 SGHNT, CDR2 YYREEE (reference sequence). CDR3 region: CASSFVSGDNEQFF. The CDR3 nucleotides read TGTGCCAGCAGCTTTGTGTCAGGGGACAATGAGCAGTTCTTC. The complete variable domain, with remaining parts taken from reference TRBV5-4 and TRBJ2-1, reads ETGVTQSPTHLIKTRGQQVTLRCSSQSGHNTVSWYQQALGQGPQFIFQYYREEENGRGNFPPRFSGLQFPNYSSELNVNALELDDSALYLCASSFVSGDNEQFFGPGTRLTVL.

The chain employs TRBV10-1 and TRBJ2-1; 7 nucleotides match TRBD2. Germline lookup yields CDR1 WNHNN and CDR2 SYGVQD (reference sequence). This CDR3 contains 14 residues. V gave up 10 bases and J gave up 7 bases; unmatched junction bases: 13. In DNA form, the CDR3 reads TGCGCCAATCGGACTAGTACGAAATCAAATGAGCAGTTCTTC. Protein: CANRTSTKSNEQFF.

This clone was counted a single time. The CDR3 spells CAIHPGTGDGYTF. In DNA form, the CDR3 reads TGTGCCATCCATCCCGGGACAGGGGATGGCTACACCTTC. The gene calls are TRBV28 and TRBJ1-2; 10 bases fit TRBD1. V was clipped by 10 bases and J by 6 bases; unmatched bases: 8. This CDR3 contains 13 residues. Germline CDR1 is MDHEN and CDR2 is SYDVKM.

This chain connects TRBV2 to TRBJ2-1, with D maybe TRBD1 (8 bases). Trimming stripped 6 bases from V and 7 bases from J, with 16 bases between. The germline CDR1 and CDR2 sequences are SNHLY and FYNNEI. There are 14 residues in the CDR3. Here the CDR3 DNA reads TGTGCCAGCAGGGCCGACAGGGGAGGGAATGAGCAGTTCTTC. Translation: CASRADRGGNEQFF.

The J gene is TRBJ1-2, the V gene TRBV27; 7 bases map to TRBD1. V dropped 2 bases and J dropped 11; count of bases not matched to a gene: 20. Germline CDR1 is MNHEY and CDR2 is SMNVEV (reference sequence). This CDR3 is built from 17 residues. The CDR3 spells CASSLAGGELRGVGYTF. The CDR3 coding sequence is TGTGCCAGCAGTTTAGCAGGGGGAGAACTCCGGGGGGTCGGTTACACCTTC.

V and J are TRBV5-4 and TRBJ2-1, with no clear D. CDR1 SGHNT and CDR2 YYREEE come from the germline V gene (reference sequence). Trimming removed 2 bases at V and 8 bases at J, with 11 bases between. The CDR3 totals 13 residues. The CDR3 nucleotides read TGTGCCAGCAGCTTTGGCAACCCGGATGAGCAGTTCTTC. It is translated as CASSFGNPDEQFF.

This chain connects TRBV6-1 to TRBJ2-2; D not resolved. Germline assignment: CDR1 MNHNS and CDR2 SASEGT. The length of the CDR3 is 14 residues. V gave up 8 bases and J gave up 5 bases, with 15 bases separating them. The CDR3 spells CASAGSILTGELFF. In nucleotides, the CDR3 is TGTGCCAGCGCAGGATCCATCTTGACCGGGGAGCTGTTTTTT.

This clone has a single count. The chain joins TRBV19 to TRBJ1-4; D may be TRBD1 (6 bases). The length of the CDR3 is 15 residues. Trimming stripped 7 bases from V and 3 bases from J, with 15 bases between. Germline values: CDR1 LNHDA, CDR2 SQIVND (reference sequence). In nucleotides, the CDR3 is TGTGCCAGTATTGATCGGGGGGGCCCTAATGAAAAACTGTTTTTT. Translated, it gives CASIDRGGPNEKLFF.

This rearrangement joins TRBV9 to TRBJ2-1; D not resolved. Germline values: CDR1 SGDLS, CDR2 YYNGEE. The CDR3 totals 16 residues. The ends were cut back, 6 bases at V and 0 bases at J, with 16 bases in the middle. The CDR3 nucleotides are TGTGCCAGCACCCTAGACCACTATACCTCCTACAATGAGCAGTTCTTC. Its protein is CASTLDHYTSYNEQFF.

This clone was found once. V gene TRBV11-2 combines with J gene TRBJ1-1; TRBD1 matches at 7 bases. Germline V gives CDR1 SGHAT, CDR2 FQNNGV. Unmatched junction bases numbered 7, after V lost 4 bases and J lost 11 bases. This CDR3 has 12 amino acids. In nucleotides, the CDR3 is TGTGCCAGCAGCTCAAGACAGGGATTCGCTTTCTTT. Its protein is CASSSRQGFAFF.